The 8 T cell receptor beta chains below were found in one sample sequenced in a study of cytomegalovirus exposure and HLA in healthy donors. The PCR made use of 60 Vbeta and 13 Jbeta primers. Method: immunoSEQ multiplex PCR; TCRdb's copy keeps in-frame clones and lacks some. The table has 140,000 to 150,000 clones, 70% seen once; the top ten hold 2% to 2.5%. The specimen was PBMCs. The receptor set was obtained from a woman aged 55 to 70 in good health and CMV-seropositive.

This clone was seen a handful of times. The chain carries TRBV29-1 and TRBJ1-1; maybe TRBD1 (5 bases). This CDR3 has 13 amino acids. V lost 3 bases and J lost 1, with 9 bases in between. Germline lookup yields CDR1 SQVTM and CDR2 ANQGSEA. The CDR3 sequence: CSVEKTANTEAFF. The CDR3 DNA reads TGCAGCGTTGAGAAGACAGCGAACACTGAAGCTTTCTTT.

The chain recombines TRBV5-4 with TRBJ2-1; TRBD2 matches at 8 bases. Germline CDR1 and CDR2: SGHNT and YYREEE (reference sequence). The ends lost 4 bases at V and 10 bases at J; junction bases unmatched: 16. This CDR3 region has 16 residues. The DNA of the CDR3 is TGTGCCAGCAGCCCGAAGGGGAGTAGCGGGATAAACGAGCAGTTCTTC. Protein sequence: CASSPKGSSGINEQFF.

V gene TRBV18 combines with J gene TRBJ1-1; possible D gene TRBD1, 6 bases. Between the trimmed V and J ends, which lost 5 bases and 4 bases, there was a span of 14 bases. The germline V gene has CDR1 KGHSH and CDR2 LQKENI. The length of the CDR3 is 14 residues. The CDR3: CASSVQGFPTEAFF. The CDR3 region has the DNA TGTGCCAGCTCAGTACAGGGTTTTCCCACTGAAGCTTTCTTT.

V usage is TRBV7-7 and J usage is TRBJ2-3; tentatively, D is TRBD2 (5 bases). CDR1 is SSHAT and CDR2 is FNYEAQ in the germline V gene (reference sequence). This CDR3 is built from 14 residues. With 5 bases removed from V and 6 bases from J, the gap between germline ends came to 15 bases. The CDR3 nucleotides are TGTGCCAGCAGCCCTGGACCGACTACTGATACGCAGTATTTT. It specifies CASSPGPTTDTQYF. Complete variable domain (other parts from reference TRBV7-7 and TRBJ2-3): GAGVSQSPRYKVTKRGQDVTLRCDPISSHATLYWYQQALGQGPEFLTYFNYEAQPDKSGLPSDRFSAERPEGSISTLTIQRTEQRDSAMYRCASSPGPTTDTQYFGPGTRLTVL.

The J gene is TRBJ1-1, the V gene TRBV2; 7 bases are a match to TRBD1. This CDR3 is 14 amino acids long. V lost 6 bases to trimming and J lost 3 bases; unmatched junction nucleotides: 7. The V gene's germline CDR1 is SNHLY and CDR2 FYNNEI. CDR3 bases: TGTGCCAGCAGACCCGACAGGGTTGACACTGAAGCTTTCTTT. Translated: CASRPDRVDTEAFF.

The J gene is TRBJ1-6, the V gene TRBV7-8; the match to TRBD1 covers 9 bases. V dropped 5 bases and J dropped 10; count of bases not matched to a gene: 9. The CDR3 loop spans 15 amino acids. Germline V gene sequence: CDR1 SGHVS, CDR2 FQNEAQ. The CDR3 reads CASSTSGQGDSPLHF. The CDR3 nucleotides are TGTGCCAGCAGCACCTCGGGACAGGGAGACTCACCCCTCCACTTT. Supplemented by reference TRBV7-8 and TRBJ1-6, the full variable domain reads GAGVSQSPRYKVAKRGQDVALRCDPISGHVSLFWYQQALGQGPEFLTYFQNEAQLDKSGLPSDRFFAERPEGSVSTLKIQRTQQEDSAVYLCASSTSGQGDSPLHFGNGTRLTVT.

The chain is built from TRBV5-1 and TRBJ1-1, with TRBD1 matching 8 bases. V gave up 0 bases and J gave up 2 bases; unmatched junction bases: 3. Per the germline V gene, CDR1 is SGHRS and CDR2 is YFSETQ. The CDR3 length is 15 residues. CDR3 protein: CASSLGAGGNTEAFF. The CDR3 coding sequence is TGCGCCAGCAGCTTGGGGGCAGGGGGCAACACTGAAGCTTTCTTT. Using reference TRBV5-1 and TRBJ1-1 for the parts outside the CDR3, the full variable domain is KAGVTQTPRYLIKTRGQQVTLSCSPISGHRSVSWYQQTPGQGLQFLFEYFSETQRNKGNFPGRFSGRQFSNSRSEMNVSTLELGDSALYLCASSLGAGGNTEAFFGQGTRLTVV.

CDR3 bases: TGTGCCAGTAGTTCGTCCTTGGGAGTCGGCGGAAAACTGTTTTTT. This gives the protein CASSSSLGVGGKLFF. V and J are TRBV19 and TRBJ1-4; no definite D call. The V gene's germline CDR1 is LNHDA and CDR2 SQIVND (reference sequence). Trimming took 5 bases from V and 10 from J, leaving 20 bases between them. The CDR3 spans 15 residues.